This entry concerns a single T cell receptor beta chain. Its antigen is still unknown. The source of the sample is a study of cytomegalovirus exposure and HLA in healthy donors. Across the study: Of all 400 or so donors who were genotyped, 70% to 85% belonged to the Caucasian-associated ancestry cluster. Overall study results and limits: Sequences of the TCR beta chain were said to predict the HLA-A and HLA-B alleles of most subjects accurately. Sequencing probably produced one cluster of sequence variants that were highly shared.

There are 16 residues in the CDR3. The J segment lost 6 bases and the V segment lost 3 bases, leaving 13 bases of the junction unmatched. Germline V gene data show CDR1 as MNHEY and CDR2 as SMNVEV (reference sequence). With 60 Vbeta and 13 Jbeta primers, the PCR was carried out. Generated by immunoSEQ multiplex PCR, the TCRdb table keeps only in-frame clones and is missing some. Here the sample spans roughly 190,000 clones, about 81% being singletons. The genes are TRBV27 and TRBJ2-5; 7 nucleotides line up with TRBD2. The sample comprised PBMCs. This sequence originates from a young man in good health and CMV-seronegative. DNA for the CDR3: TGTGCCAGCAGTTTCAGGGTGGGAGGGCCAGGACAGACCCAGTACTTC. It is translated as CASSFRVGGPGQTQYF.